What follows describes a single TCR beta chain. Its specific antigen is unknown. No base quality information exists; no much larger clone differs at one position. The sample belongs to a study of tumor and adjacent non-tumor tissue in lung cancer (dated by TCRdb to the late 2010s). Turning to the overall study: By cancer type, the cohort comprised 11 to 12 adenocarcinoma patients, a couple of squamous cell carcinoma patients and 1 small cell lung cancer patient. The 15 enrolled patients, of whom 10 were men and 5 were women, were aged roughly 31 to 85 years and were diagnosed with TNM stage I to III disease. More than 25 paired specimens, one tumor and one normal lung sample per patient, were profiled by TCRbeta CDR3 sequencing. Bulk TCRbeta repertoires were compared between lung tumor tissue and matched distant non-tumor lung tissue obtained from 15 lung cancer patients. A total of roughly 130,000,000 productive TCRbeta reads were generated by sequencing, corresponding to an average of around 4 million reads per sample. The research as a whole found: Neither the sequencing platform nor unique molecular identifiers are mentioned in the methods. Younger patients had significantly higher TCR diversity, and higher tumor TCR diversity was associated with shorter overall and disease-free survival. Peripheral blood was not sequenced, so blood TCRbeta repertoires in these lung cancer patients were not examined. Significantly higher TCR diversity (inverse Simpson) was observed in tumor tissue than in normal lung tissue (approximately 430 vs 150, P = 0.0075, Mann-Whitney U test). Only around 16 patients were in the cohort, and the authors stated that larger samples and more detailed clinical data are needed. In normal lung, the top 100 clones accounted for a significantly larger cumulative share of the repertoire than in tumor tissue.

RNA was isolated from bulk unsorted tissue, and RNA quality was assessed with a NanoDrop ND-1000 and an Agilent 2100. Normal lung samples were distant non-tumor tissue taken more than 3 cm from the tumor edge. Donors were newly diagnosed lung cancer patients admitted for thoracic surgery in China between August and November 2014, without prior chemotherapy. Patients with previous radiotherapy or chemotherapy, or with another concurrent cancer, were excluded from the study. Pieces of surgical tissue measuring about 1-2 cm3 were kept in RNAlater solution and stored at -80 degrees C until use. To prepare the library, multiplex PCR was applied. The data were produced on an Illumina HiSeq 2500. TCRbeta libraries were built by three rounds of nested PCR using primers (Table S4), following protocols modified from ARM-PCR. PCR products of 200-500 bp were gel-excised and purified with the QIAquick gel extraction kit before sequencing. The original methods were these. Trimmomatic was used to clean the reads, FLASH merged the cleaned reads into complete CDR3 sequences, and MiTCR assigned the sequences to V(D)J germline segments. VDJtools was used to compute clonal diversity as the inverse Simpson's index. In-frame sequences without a premature stop codon were defined as productive reads. TCRdb passed the public sequencing reads through fastp at Q25 and MiXCR, retaining productive beta sequences. Each record represents a unique CDR3 protein, reported with the most common genes and DNA among its rows. The V and J calls follow TCRdb's processing rather than the paper's. In all, the sample holds some 100,000 distinct CDR3 sequences, and roughly 60% of those were seen once. The biggest ten clones account for about 19% of the sample.

CDR3 length: 15 amino acids, cysteine to phenylalanine. Kept here is only the CDR3 DNA, which spans 45 bases and is read in frame from base 1. A distance of 23 bases separates the germline ends of V and J, which lose 5 bases and 10 bases respectively. The specimen sequenced was distant non-tumor lung tissue. The V gene is TRBV12-3 or TRBV12-4 and the J gene is TRBJ1-1, with an unclear D gene assignment. This clonotype originated in a man aged 25 to 40 with non-small cell lung cancer. The encoded CDR3 is CASSLDPSERAGAFF. The base sequence is TGTGCCAGCAGTCTAGACCCTTCGGAGAGGGCTGGAGCTTTCTTT.